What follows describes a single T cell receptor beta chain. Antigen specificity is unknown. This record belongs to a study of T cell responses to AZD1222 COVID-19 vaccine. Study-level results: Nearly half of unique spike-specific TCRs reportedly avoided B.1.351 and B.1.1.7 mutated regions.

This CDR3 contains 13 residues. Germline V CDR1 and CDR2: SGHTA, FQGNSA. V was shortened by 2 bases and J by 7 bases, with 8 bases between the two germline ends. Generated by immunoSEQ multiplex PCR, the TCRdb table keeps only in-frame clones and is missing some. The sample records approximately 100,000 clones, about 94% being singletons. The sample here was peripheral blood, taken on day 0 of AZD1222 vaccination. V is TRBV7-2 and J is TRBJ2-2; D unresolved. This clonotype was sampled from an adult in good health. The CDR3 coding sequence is TGTGCCAGCAGCTTATTAGGTTTCGGGGAGCTGTTTTTT. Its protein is CASSLLGFGELFF.